The clone carrying this TCR beta chain was counted between two and nine times. This record belongs to a study of blood T cell repertoires in COVID-19. About the research overall: The United States, Italy and Spain supplied acute and convalescent COVID-19 samples.

Assay used: immunoSEQ multiplex PCR; TCRdb lists only in-frame clones, some missing. The sample holds some 150,000 clones, approximately 87% seen once. CDR3 length: 15 residues. V lost 5 bases and J lost 3, with 14 bases in between. Germline V gene data show CDR1 as LGHDT and CDR2 as YNNKEL (reference sequence). The TCR was taken from a young man with active or convalescent COVID-19. V and J are TRBV3-1 (or the pseudogene TRBV3-2) and TRBJ1-3, with D possibly being TRBD1 (6 bases). Source material: peripheral blood. DNA of the CDR3: TGTGCCAGCAGCACCTCCCACAGGGATGGAAACACCATATATTTT. Translating it yields CASSTSHRDGNTIYF.